Listed below are T cell receptor beta chains from one sample, sequenced in a study of T cell responses to AZD1222 COVID-19 vaccine. The repertoire was sequenced with immunoSEQ multiplex PCR; TCRdb's copy has only in-frame clones and lacks some. The sample holds 150,000 to 200,000 clones, about 89% seen once. The material was peripheral blood, obtained on day 0 of AZD1222 vaccination. Every receptor here comes from an adult in good health. Both conserved end residues are part of each CDR3. Each record gives: D gene, J gene, V gene, clone size, CDR3 DNA, CDR3 protein. D genes are given only for firm matches. Only part of the rows carry a size: once, few, many, or a class if the clone is expanded.

TRBD2 TRBJ2-3 TRBV28 - TGTGCCAGCCGACCTCGATATCAGAGGACTAGTTCAGATACGCAGTATTTT CASRPRYQRTSSDTQYF
- TRBJ2-7 TRBV7-2 - TGTGCCAGCAGCATACAGGGGAGGCAGACCTACGAGCAGTACTTC CASSIQGRQTYEQYF
- TRBJ2-6 TRBV6-4 - TGTGCCAGCAGCAGTGACCCACAGGGAGTGTCTCCTGGGGCCAACGTCCTGACTTTC CASSSDPQGVSPGANVLTF
- TRBJ1-5 TRBV10-2 - TGCGCCAGCAGTGATGACCGAGATCAGCCCCAGCATTTT CASSDDRDQPQHF
- TRBJ1-3 TRBV30 - TGTGCCTGGACCAGGGCTTCGTACACCATATATTTT CAWTRASYTIYF
TRBD2 TRBJ2-7 TRBV5-3 - TGTGCCAGAAGCCGCGCGGGGGTCGGGGTTGTGTTCTACGAGCAGTACTTC CARSRAGVGVVFYEQYF
TRBD2 TRBJ2-1 TRBV11-2 - TGTGCCAGCAGCCGTGCCATAGCGGGGGGGCACGGTGAGCAGTTCTTC CASSRAIAGGHGEQFF
- TRBJ1-1 TRBV7-8 - TGTGCCAGCAGCTCGCAGGGGTCCGTGAACACTGAAGCTTTCTTT CASSSQGSVNTEAFF
- TRBJ1-1 TRBV10-3 - TGTGCCATCAGTGATCTTCGGGGGGGCACTGAAGCTTTCTTT CAISDLRGGTEAFF
- TRBJ2-7 TRBV18 medium-sized TGTGCCAGCTCACCATTGCCCGGGACCGACTACGAGCAGTACTTC CASSPLPGTDYEQYF
TRBD1 TRBJ1-1 TRBV6-6 - TGTGCCAGCAGTTATAGCGACAGGGGGCCGAACACTGAAGCTTTCTTT CASSYSDRGPNTEAFF
- TRBJ1-5 TRBV6-1 once TGTGCCAGCAGTGAAGTAGGCCCCTTTTTCAGGGCGGGCAATCAGCCCCAGCATTTT CASSEVGPFFRAGNQPQHF
- TRBJ1-5 TRBV19 few TGTGCCAGTAGTATATATGGGAAACAGTCTAGCAATCAGCCCCAGCATTTT CASSIYGKQSSNQPQHF
TRBD1 TRBJ1-6 TRBV2 - TGTGCCAGCAGTGAAAGGGGACAGGGAGGTTCACCCCTCCACTTT CASSERGQGGSPLHF
- TRBJ2-1 TRBV3-1/TRBV3-2 - TGTGCCAGCAGCCAAGATCAAGTTTTCTGGGTCCCACTACCCTACAATGAGCAGTTCTTC CASSQDQVFWVPLPYNEQFF
- TRBJ2-6 TRBV6-5 - TGTGCCCTCTCCCCCGGGACTTATGGGGCCAACGTCCTGACTTTC CALSPGTYGANVLTF
TRBD2 TRBJ2-3 TRBV7-3 - TGTGCCAGCAGCTTATATCCGGGAGGGAGCACAGATACGCAGTATTTT CASSLYPGGSTDTQYF
TRBD1 TRBJ1-1 TRBV28 - TGTGCCAGCAGTCGCCCAAGAGGGGGCGCCCATGAAGCTTTCTTT CASSRPRGGAHEAFF
- TRBJ2-6 TRBV19 - TGTGCCAGTAAGGGCTTAAGGACCGAGGACAACGTCCTGACTTTC CASKGLRTEDNVLTF
- TRBJ1-4 TRBV28 - TGTGCCAGCAGGCCAGGTCCTAGTGGGGAAAAACTGTTTTTT CASRPGPSGEKLFF
TRBD1 TRBJ1-2 TRBV6-1 - TGTGCCAGCAGGGAAGGGACAGGGGGTAACTATGGCTACACCTTC CASREGTGGNYGYTF
TRBD1 TRBJ1-5 TRBV19 - TGTGCCAGTAGTAAAGGGACAGACTATAGCAATCAGCCCCAGCATTTT CASSKGTDYSNQPQHF
- TRBJ1-5 TRBV24-1 - TGTGCCACCTCACAGGTCGGGAAGGAGCCCCAGCATTTT CATSQVGKEPQHF
- TRBJ2-7 TRBV12-3/TRBV12-4 - TGTGCCAGCAGTTTCGGCTCGTCCGAGCAGTACTTC CASSFGSSEQYF
- TRBJ2-5 TRBV5-1 - TGCGCCAGCAGCTCCATGACAGCGCAAGAGACCCAGTACTTC CASSSMTAQETQYF
TRBD1 TRBJ1-1 TRBV6-5 once TGTGCCAGCAGTTATGACAGGGTAAACACTGAAGCTTTCTTT CASSYDRVNTEAFF
- TRBJ2-1 TRBV10-3 few TGTGCCATCAGTGAGTCGATAGGGATCTCCTACAATGAGCAGTTCTTC CAISESIGISYNEQFF
TRBD1 TRBJ2-2 TRBV20-1 - TGCAGTGCTAGTCTACCGGGACAGTTGGCCGGGGAGCTGTTTTTT CSASLPGQLAGELFF
TRBD2 TRBJ2-1 TRBV28 - TGTGCCAGCAGGTCTAGCGGGAAAGGGTATCAGTTCTTC CASRSSGKGYQFF
- TRBJ2-7 TRBV10-1 - TGCGCCAGCAGTGATGGGGGATCCTACGAGCAGTACTTC CASSDGGSYEQYF
TRBD2 TRBJ2-3 TRBV7-8 - TGTGCCAGCAGCCCTGCAGGGGGCATGGTGACTAGCGGGGGGACGATTAGCACAGATACGCAGTATTTT CASSPAGGMVTSGGTISTDTQYF
TRBD1 TRBJ2-7 TRBV15 - TGTGCCACCACCCGGGACAGGGGGTTCGAGCAGTACTTC CATTRDRGFEQYF
- TRBJ2-1 TRBV7-9 - TGTGCCAGCAGCTTAGCGACCGGGAGCATTGATGAGCAGTTCTTC CASSLATGSIDEQFF
- TRBJ2-1 TRBV3-1/TRBV3-2 - TGTGCCAGCAGCGCCTACAGGGTCAGCGGCAATGAGCAGTTCTTC CASSAYRVSGNEQFF
- TRBJ1-6 TRBV4-1 once TGCGCCAGCAGCCAAGATCTTCGGGGCGGTGATTCACCCCTCCACTTT CASSQDLRGGDSPLHF
TRBD1 TRBJ1-6 TRBV28 - TGTGCCAGCTTGCCGGGACAGGTGTATAATTCACCCCTCCACTTT CASLPGQVYNSPLHF
- TRBJ1-2 TRBV12-3/TRBV12-4 - TGTGCCAGCAGTTCGGGAAGACGGGGCTACACCTTC CASSSGRRGYTF